The entry below describes one T cell receptor (beta chain). The table lists this clonotype with many counts. The antigen this receptor binds is unknown. The input lacks base qualities; no much larger clone sits a single base away. This sample was included in a study of T cells in Graves' hyperthyroidism and ophthalmopathy (dated by TCRdb to the late 2010s). With regard to the full study: Peripheral blood samples were taken at initial diagnosis, before any treatment was given. To identify distinguishing TCR V-J signatures, a discovery cohort of 95 to 100 patients was used, comprising some 45 with Graves' ophthalmopathy and some 60 with stable Graves' hyperthyroidism. In over five Graves' hyperthyroidism patients, the study also compared T-cell repertoires from thyroid tissue with T-cell repertoires from blood. The approximately 90 discovery patients were divided at random into training and test sets in a 7:3 ratio. The paper describes TCR Vbeta CDR3 sequencing of 140 or so peripheral blood samples, made up of some 42 ophthalmopathy patients, some 80 hyperthyroidism patients and some 17 progressor patients. Once sampling was done, hyperthyroidism patients were given methimazole at a starting dose of 30 mg daily, whereas ophthalmopathy patients were given high-dose intravenous methylprednisolone. An independent validation cohort of around 20 hyperthyroidism patients and 15 or so patients who later progressed to ophthalmopathy tested prospective prediction of ophthalmopathy.

TCR beta CDR3 regions were amplified from RNA transcripts. A first-round RT-PCR of the TCR CDR3 used the HTBI primer set with the Qiagen OneStep RT-PCR kit. Libraries were constructed in a second round of multiplex PCR, after which size selection and purification were carried out. The libraries were sequenced on an Illumina HiSeq2000 using paired-end 100 bp reads. Per the authors' processing: Raw data were processed with SOAPnuke, discarding reads with adapters, uncalled bases, mean Phred below 15, or no exact constant-primer or identifier match. High-quality paired reads were merged with COPE v1.2.5, and unique nucleotide sequences were defined as clonotypes. MiTCR v1.1 was used to align the clonotypes against IMGT TRBV, TRBD and TRBJ reference segments. Only V-J combinations with frequency above 0.0001, covering approximately 99% of repertoires, were analysed. A TCS score was defined as the ratio between F50 (clonal expansion) and ExV (chaos), using BLOSUM62-based TCRdist between CDR3 peptides within each V-J. Welch's t-statistics and random forest reduced some 510 V-J features to some 14, which were used in a naive Bayes classifier (R e1071). TCRdb's own reprocessing of the public reads used fastp at Q25 and MiXCR and kept productive beta chains. Every CDR3 protein is listed once, alongside the most common genes and DNA of its rows. TCRdb's processing, not the authors', yielded these V and J calls. This sample comprises nearly 600,000 distinct CDR3 sequences, 12% to 15% of them detected only once. Approximately 6.4% of the sample is held by the ten biggest clonotypes.

Moderately to severely active disease, a Clinical Activity Score of at least 3, a NOSPECS grade of at least 4, and a duration under 3 months were present in ophthalmopathy patients. The study excluded patients with uncontrolled infections, other autoimmune diseases, pregnancy or lactation. Diagnoses were established on the basis of clinical symptoms, serum thyroxine and TRAb, thyroid ultrasound, and orbital computed tomography. PBMCs were isolated from about 9 ml of fresh peripheral blood by Ficoll-Paque density gradient centrifugation. Total RNA was extracted using Trizol reagent, and RNA quality was assessed on an Agilent 2100 Bioanalyzer. In the germline V gene (reference sequence), CDR1 corresponds to LGHDT and CDR2 to YNNKEL. The cysteine opens and the phenylalanine closes a CDR3 of 15 amino acids. Only the CDR3 part of the read is kept: 45 bases, read in frame from the first base. Cut back by 2 bases and 7 bases, the V and J ends lie 17 bases apart.

Broader findings and caveats from the paper: In validation, the model predicted progression to ophthalmopathy a median of roughly six months before onset, with about 70% sensitivity and around 76% specificity. No statistical method was used to fix the sample size in advance, and group allocation was not hidden from the investigators. Ophthalmopathy was separated from stable hyperthyroidism by a 13 V-J signature model, with about 88% sensitivity and around 81% specificity obtained in cross-validation and 80%/75% obtained in testing. Blood samples also contained most of the expanded thyroid clonotypes (frequency above 0.001), which suggests that blood repertoires may reflect thyroid immune responses.

The receptor's source is a young woman with Graves' ophthalmopathy. The chain joins TRBV3-1 to TRBJ1-1, and TRBD1 may be the D gene, going by 5 matching bases. The sequencing input was blood. The CDR3 has the sequence CASSQRTGGRSEAFF. In nucleotide form, the sequence is TGTGCCAGCAGCCAAAGAACGGGGGGTAGGAGTGAAGCTTTCTTT.